The T cell receptor (beta chain) under discussion was sequenced for a study of CD8 T cells in ankylosing spondylitis. CDR1 and CDR2 from the germline V gene are SGHTA and FQGTGA. V gave up 5 bases and J gave up 10 bases, with 21 bases separating them. This CDR3 comprises 15 residues. One entry per CDR3 protein, called by TCRdb with MiXCR from the 5' RACE reads. The sample contains around 340,000 distinct CDR3 sequences, about 20% of which appear only once. The rearrangement uses TRBV7-3 and TRBJ2-1; TRBD2 might be the D (6 bases). Sequencing was done on a sample of blood, either unsorted or a sorted T cell fraction (not recorded which). The TCR comes from a male donor with ankylosing spondylitis or in good health (not recorded which). The CDR3 protein is CASSPRGTFEGEQFF. DNA of the CDR3: TGTGCCAGCAGCCCCCGCGGGACTTTTGAGGGGGAGCAGTTCTTC.